The clone carrying this T cell receptor beta chain has at least ten counts. Its specificity is not known. The sample is drawn from a study of response to subunit inactivated influenza vaccine. Study findings and constraints: Authors suggested that a seasonal influenza vaccination recruits few new T cells each time.

Deletions cut 1 base from V and 4 bases from J, with 11 bases between. CDR3 length: 15 amino acids. CDR1 and CDR2 (germline): SEHNR, FQNEAQ (reference sequence). TCRdb analysed the RT-PCR reads with MiXCR anew, one entry per CDR3 protein. The sample carries 700,000 to 900,000 distinct CDR3 sequences, 21% recorded once. The sample here was PBMCs from blood, taken less than 6 days after vaccination. The clonotype originates from a man aged 50-60 years who received an inactivated influenza vaccine. This chain uses TRBV7-9 with TRBJ2-1; D is perhaps TRBD2 (6 bases). In DNA form, the CDR3 reads TGTGCCAGCAGCTTAGGAGGCGGGGTTTACAATGAGCAGTTCTTC. Residues: CASSLGGGVYNEQFF.